These 21 T cell receptor beta chains were sequenced from one sample in a study. TCRdb independently ran MiXCR on the 5' RACE reads; one entry per CDR3 protein. The table has 60,000 to 65,000 distinct CDR3 sequences, 30% seen once. The specimen sequenced was tumor-infiltrating naive CD4+ T cells sorted from the breast tumor. This sample's subset: naive CD4+ T cells, CD4+CD45RA+CD25-. The source of these receptors is a female donor with breast cancer.

The rearrangement uses TRBV6-2 or TRBV6-3 and TRBJ1-1; no reliable D call. There are 20 residues in the CDR3. Trimming cost V 4 bases and J 0 bases, with 27 bases left between them. Per the germline V gene, CDR1 is MNHEY and CDR2 is SVGEGT. CDR3 bases: TGTGCCAGCAGTTTCTCCCTTGGATTAATAGTCACAGCTATGAACACTGAAGCTTTCTTT. This gives the protein CASSFSLGLIVTAMNTEAFF.

Notes on this clonotype: This sequence may be a read error, since a much larger clone differs from it by one base. The chain uses TRBV20-1 and TRBJ2-1; tentatively, D is TRBD2 (6 bases). This CDR3 contains 17 residues. Looked up from germline, CDR1 is DFQATT and CDR2 is SNEGSKA (reference sequence). The CDR3 is CSARVPWGRPDNNEQLF. The CDR3 bases are TGCAGTGCTAGAGTGCCCTGGGGGAGGCCGGATAACAATGAGCAGCTCTTC.

This clonotype was seen a handful of times. This chain links TRBV6-5 with TRBJ2-6; D ambiguous. CDR1 and CDR2 from the germline V gene are MNHEY and SVGAGI. The V and J ends lost 0 bases and 2 bases respectively, with 11 bases between them. The CDR3 sequence is 17 residues long. This CDR3 reads CASSYSADLAGANVLTF. The CDR3 DNA sequence: TGTGCCAGCAGTTACTCGGCCGACTTAGCTGGGGCCAACGTCCTGACTTTC.

This clonotype was found once. This chain links TRBV12-3 or TRBV12-4 with TRBJ2-7, with TRBD1 matching 8 bases. The CDR3 contains 16 residues. Trimming took 1 base from V and 4 from J; bases not matched to a gene: 9. The CDR3, as DNA: TGTGCCAGCAGTTTAGGGCCGGCAGGGGGCAAGTACGAGCAGTACTTC. This sequence encodes CASSLGPAGGKYEQYF.

V and J are TRBV20-1 and TRBJ2-5; D is ambiguous. The length of the CDR3 is 12 residues. Between the trimmed V and J ends, which lost 1 base and 2 bases, there was a span of 5 bases. CDR1 DFQATT and CDR2 SNEGSKA come from the germline V gene (reference sequence). CDR3 in DNA: TGCAGTGCTAGAGTCCTTCAAGAGACCCAGTACTTC. This sequence encodes CSARVLQETQYF.

The chain links TRBV7-2 to TRBJ1-1; 8 nucleotides agree with TRBD1. V shed 0 bases, J shed 4 bases, and the junction held 4 bases outside the gene matches. Germline lookup yields CDR1 SGHTA and CDR2 FQGNSA. The CDR3 sequence is 15 residues long. The CDR3 is CASSLATGVGTEAFF. CDR3 coding DNA: TGTGCCAGCAGCTTAGCGACAGGGGTAGGCACTGAAGCTTTCTTT.

J is TRBJ1-6 and V is TRBV4-3, with 9 nucleotides matching TRBD1. Trimming took 3 bases from V and 11 from J; bases not matched to a gene: 5. The CDR3 spans 14 residues. Germline V gene sequence: CDR1 LGHNA, CDR2 YSLEER. In nucleotides, the CDR3 is TGCGCCAGCAGCCAGACAGGGGGAAATGCACCCCTCCACTTT. It translates to CASSQTGGNAPLHF.

This clonotype was picked up a small number of times. V and J are TRBV20-1 and TRBJ2-5; 9 positions match TRBD2. V dropped 4 bases and J dropped 3; count of bases not matched to a gene: 6. The CDR3 extends over 14 amino acids. Germline V gives CDR1 DFQATT, CDR2 SNEGSKA (reference sequence). DNA of the CDR3: TGCAGTGCTAAAGTAGCGGGAGTAAAAGAGACCCAGTACTTC. Protein: CSAKVAGVKETQYF.

The chain is built from TRBV4-2 and TRBJ2-1; TRBD1 is a possible D gene (6 bases). V lost 7 bases, J lost 0 bases, and 10 bases lay in between. The germline gives CDR1 LGHNA, CDR2 YNFKEQ. The CDR3 contains 14 residues. The CDR3 is CASTRGGSYNEQFF. The DNA for the CDR3 is TGTGCCAGCACCCGAGGGGGCTCCTACAATGAGCAGTTCTTC.

In its sample, this clonotype was seen a few times. The chain employs TRBV28 and TRBJ1-3; D might be TRBD1 (6 bases). Germline V gene sequence: CDR1 MDHEN, CDR2 SYDVKM. V lost 1 base and J 3 bases, leaving 13 bases between the germline ends. The CDR3 extends over 16 amino acids. DNA of the CDR3: TGTGCCAGCAGTTTATCCGCCAGGGGCCTTGGAAACACCATATATTTT. This sequence encodes CASSLSARGLGNTIYF.

The V gene is TRBV6-1, the J gene TRBJ2-5; 8 positions agree with TRBD2. The ends lost 8 bases at V and 5 bases at J; junction bases unmatched: 10. CDR1 is MNHNS and CDR2 is SASEGT in the germline V gene. This CDR3 contains 14 residues. CDR3 in DNA: TGTGCCAGCGTCGACGGGAGGGCCTGGGAGACCCAGTACTTC. This encodes CASVDGRAWETQYF.

This clonotype appeared many times. The chain joins TRBV12-3 or TRBV12-4 to TRBJ1-2, with 8 bases identical to TRBD1. This CDR3 has 13 residues. V shed 3 bases and J 4 bases; nucleotides not matched to a gene: 1. CDR3 nucleotides: TGTGCCAGCAGTTTCCAGGGGGCCTATGGCTACACCTTC. Translated: CASSFQGAYGYTF.

This clonotype has a handful of counts. The chain uses TRBV12-3 or TRBV12-4 and TRBJ2-1, with 9 bases lining up with TRBD2. J gave up 0 bases and V 2 bases, and 11 bases lay outside the gene matches. The length of the CDR3 is 19 residues. The CDR3 sequence: CASSLYGPSGVSSYNEQFF. CDR3 coding DNA: TGTGCCAGCAGTTTATATGGTCCTAGCGGGGTTAGCTCCTACAATGAGCAGTTCTTC.

This clonotype occurred a few times. CDR3 amino acids: CSASKKIYTEAFF. Written as DNA, the CDR3 is TGCAGTGCTAGCAAGAAGATCTACACTGAAGCTTTCTTT. This chain joins TRBV20-1 and TRBJ1-1; D uncertain. This CDR3 spans 13 amino acids. The germline V gene encodes CDR1 DFQATT and CDR2 SNEGSKA (reference sequence). V was pared by 3 bases and J by 3 bases, with 11 bases between.

This clonotype was counted only a few times. The chain employs TRBV11-3 and TRBJ2-1, with D perhaps matching TRBD1 or TRBD2 (5 bases each). Germline values: CDR1 SGHNT, CDR2 YENEEA. The CDR3 length is 13 residues. Trimming removed 2 bases from V and 6 bases from J, with 8 bases in between. Here the CDR3 reads CASSLTRGNEQFF. The CDR3 nucleotides are TGTGCCAGCAGCTTAACGAGGGGCAATGAGCAGTTCTTC. The variable domain in full, with the rest retrieved from reference TRBV11-3 and TRBJ2-1, is EAGVVQSPRYKIIEKKQPVAFWCNPISGHNTLYWYLQNLGQGPELLIRYENEEAVDDSQLPKDRFSAERLKGVDSTLKIQPAELGDSAVYLCASSLTRGNEQFFGPGTRLTVL.

Only a few counts were recorded for this clonotype. This chain links TRBV9 with TRBJ2-7; a weak D match, TRBD1 (6 bases). The germline V and J ends were trimmed by 3 bases and 2 bases, with 12 bases remaining between them. The CDR3 sequence is 14 residues long. Germline V gene sequence: CDR1 SGDLS, CDR2 YYNGEE. Written as DNA, the CDR3 is TGTGCCAGCAGCGCGAGGACAGCCACCTACGAGCAGTACTTC. Translated: CASSARTATYEQYF.

The chain links TRBV6-5 to TRBJ1-2; D gene ambiguous. The CDR3 loop spans 12 amino acids. Germline V gene sequence: CDR1 MNHEY, CDR2 SVGAGI. V was cut by 7 bases and J by 7 bases, with 13 bases left in between. The CDR3 here is CASTHLGSGYTF. The DNA for the CDR3 is TGTGCCAGCACCCACTTAGGCTCTGGCTACACCTTC.

The chain uses TRBV10-2 and TRBJ1-1, with 7 bases lining up with TRBD1. CDR1 is WSHSY and CDR2 is SAAADI in the germline V gene. This CDR3 has 13 amino acids. Trimming took 6 bases from V and 4 from J; bases not matched to a gene: 5. For the CDR3, the DNA is TGCGCCAGCAGCTATGACAGGGCCACTGAAGCTTTCTTT. This encodes CASSYDRATEAFF.

This clonotype showed up just a few times. A read error may produce the germline difference seen at one junction end. The chain joins TRBV10-3 to TRBJ2-1; 8 positions match TRBD2. The germline CDR1 and CDR2 sequences are ENHRY and SYGVKD. The CDR3 is 12 residues long. CDR3 sequence (DNA): TGTGCCATCAGTGAGTCTAGCGGGGAGGCCAACTTC. It specifies CAISESSGEANF.

Only a few counts were recorded for this clonotype. The J gene is TRBJ2-1, the V gene TRBV9; 8 nucleotides agree with TRBD2. This CDR3 comprises 16 residues. J lost 4 bases, V lost 0 bases, and 6 bases had no gene match. The V gene's germline CDR1 is SGDLS and CDR2 YYNGEE. The CDR3 protein is CASSVASAGEYNEQFF. In DNA form, the CDR3 reads TGTGCCAGCAGCGTAGCTTCAGCGGGGGAATACAATGAGCAGTTCTTC.

This chain uses TRBV9 with TRBJ2-1, with D perhaps TRBD2 (6 bases). This CDR3 spans 17 amino acids. V gave up 4 bases and J gave up 4 bases, with 21 bases separating them. The germline gives CDR1 SGDLS, CDR2 YYNGEE. For the CDR3, the DNA is TGTGCCAGCAGCTCGGTCCGGGGGAGCCCTGAATACAATGAGCAGTTCTTC. Translation: CASSSVRGSPEYNEQFF.